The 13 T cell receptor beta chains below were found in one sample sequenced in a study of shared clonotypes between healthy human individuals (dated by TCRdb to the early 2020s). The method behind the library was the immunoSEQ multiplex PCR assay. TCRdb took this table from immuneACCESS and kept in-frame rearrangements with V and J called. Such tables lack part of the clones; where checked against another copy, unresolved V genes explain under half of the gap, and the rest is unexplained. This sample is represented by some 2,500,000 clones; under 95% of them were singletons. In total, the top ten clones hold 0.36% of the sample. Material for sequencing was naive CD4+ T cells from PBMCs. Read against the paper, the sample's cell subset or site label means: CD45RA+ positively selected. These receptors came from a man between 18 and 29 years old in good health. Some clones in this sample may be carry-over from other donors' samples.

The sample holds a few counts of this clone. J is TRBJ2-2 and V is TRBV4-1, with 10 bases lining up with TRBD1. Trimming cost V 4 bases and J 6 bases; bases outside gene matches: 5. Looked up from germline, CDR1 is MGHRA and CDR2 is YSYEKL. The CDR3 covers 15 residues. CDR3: CASSLGTGESGELFF. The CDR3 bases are TGCGCCAGCAGCCTGGGGACAGGGGAATCCGGGGAGCTGTTTTTT.

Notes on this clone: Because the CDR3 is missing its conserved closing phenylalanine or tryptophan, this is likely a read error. DNA for the CDR3: TGTGCCTGGAGTGAAGGGCCATACTCCGAGCGCTACACCCTC. It encodes CAWSEGPYSERYTL. The genes are TRBV30 and TRBJ1-2; D remains ambiguous. Germline CDR1 and CDR2: GTSNPN and SVGIG (reference sequence). The CDR3 totals 14 residues. V lost 1 base, J lost 9 bases, and 18 bases lay in between.

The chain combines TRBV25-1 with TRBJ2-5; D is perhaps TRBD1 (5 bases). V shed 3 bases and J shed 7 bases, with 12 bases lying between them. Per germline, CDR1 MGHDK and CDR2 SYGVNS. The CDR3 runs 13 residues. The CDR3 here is CASSDRVLGTQYF. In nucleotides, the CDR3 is TGTGCCAGCAGTGACAGGGTTTTAGGGACCCAGTACTTC.

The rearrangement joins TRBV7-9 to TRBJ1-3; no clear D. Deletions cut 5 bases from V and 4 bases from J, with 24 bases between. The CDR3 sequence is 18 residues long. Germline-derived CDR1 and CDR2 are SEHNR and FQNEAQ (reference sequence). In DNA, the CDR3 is TGTGCCAGCAGCCGAGTGTGGTTAGACATACCGGGGGGAAACACCATATATTTT. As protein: CASSRVWLDIPGGNTIYF.

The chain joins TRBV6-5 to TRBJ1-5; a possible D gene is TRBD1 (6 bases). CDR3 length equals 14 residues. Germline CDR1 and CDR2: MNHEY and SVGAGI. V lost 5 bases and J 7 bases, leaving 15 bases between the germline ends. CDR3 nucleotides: TGTGCCAGCAGTCTCACACAGGGTTGGCAGCCCCAGCATTTT. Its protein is CASSLTQGWQPQHF.

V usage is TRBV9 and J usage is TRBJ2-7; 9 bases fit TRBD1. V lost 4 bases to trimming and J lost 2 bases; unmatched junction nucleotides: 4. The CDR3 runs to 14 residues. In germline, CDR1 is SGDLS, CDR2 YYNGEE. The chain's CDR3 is CASSNRQGAYEQYF. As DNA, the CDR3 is TGTGCCAGCAGCAACCGACAGGGGGCCTACGAGCAGTACTTC.

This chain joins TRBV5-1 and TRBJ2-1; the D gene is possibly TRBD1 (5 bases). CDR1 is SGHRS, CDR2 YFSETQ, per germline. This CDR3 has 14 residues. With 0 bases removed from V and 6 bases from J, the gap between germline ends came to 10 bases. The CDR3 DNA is TGCGCCAGCAGCTTGGCCAGGGCGCCCAATGAGCAGTTCTTC. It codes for CASSLARAPNEQFF.

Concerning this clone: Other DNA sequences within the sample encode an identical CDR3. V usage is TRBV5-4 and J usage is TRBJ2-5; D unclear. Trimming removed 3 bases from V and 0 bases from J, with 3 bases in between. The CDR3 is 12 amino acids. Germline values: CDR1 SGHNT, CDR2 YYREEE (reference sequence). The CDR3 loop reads CASSSYQETQYF. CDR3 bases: TGTGCCAGCAGCTCGTACCAAGAGACCCAGTACTTC.

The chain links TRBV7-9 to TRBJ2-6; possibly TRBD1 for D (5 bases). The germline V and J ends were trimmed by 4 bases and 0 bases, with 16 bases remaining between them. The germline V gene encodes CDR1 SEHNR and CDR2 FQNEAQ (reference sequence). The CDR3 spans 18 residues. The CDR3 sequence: CASSSHIGRDSGANVLTF. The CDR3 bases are TGTGCCAGCAGCTCACATATAGGCAGGGACTCTGGGGCCAACGTCCTGACTTTC.

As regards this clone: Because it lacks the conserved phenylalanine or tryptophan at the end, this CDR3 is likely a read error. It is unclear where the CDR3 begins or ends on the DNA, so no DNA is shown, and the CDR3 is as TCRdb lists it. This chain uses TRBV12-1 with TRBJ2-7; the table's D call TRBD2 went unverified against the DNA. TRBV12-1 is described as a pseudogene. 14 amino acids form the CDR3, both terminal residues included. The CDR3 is CANSSAGSSYEQYL.

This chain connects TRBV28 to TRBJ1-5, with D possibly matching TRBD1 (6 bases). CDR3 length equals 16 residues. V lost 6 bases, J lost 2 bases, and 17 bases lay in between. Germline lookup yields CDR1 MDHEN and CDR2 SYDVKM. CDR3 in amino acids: CASRTLGRGGNQPQHF. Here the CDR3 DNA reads TGTGCCAGCAGGACCCTCGGGAGGGGGGGCAATCAGCCCCAGCATTTT.

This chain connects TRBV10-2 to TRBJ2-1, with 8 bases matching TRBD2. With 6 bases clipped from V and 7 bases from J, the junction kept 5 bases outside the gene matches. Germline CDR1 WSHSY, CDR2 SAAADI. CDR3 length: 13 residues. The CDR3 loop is CASSWTSMNEQFF. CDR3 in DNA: TGCGCCAGCAGCTGGACTAGCATGAATGAGCAGTTCTTC.

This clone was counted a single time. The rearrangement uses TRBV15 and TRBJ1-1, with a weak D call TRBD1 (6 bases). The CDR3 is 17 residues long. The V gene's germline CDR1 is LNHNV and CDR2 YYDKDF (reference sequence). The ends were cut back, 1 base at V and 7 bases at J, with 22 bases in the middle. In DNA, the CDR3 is TGTGCCACCAGCAGAGGGGGGGCACAGGGAATCAATGGTGAAGCTTTCTTT. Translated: CATSRGGAQGINGEAFF.